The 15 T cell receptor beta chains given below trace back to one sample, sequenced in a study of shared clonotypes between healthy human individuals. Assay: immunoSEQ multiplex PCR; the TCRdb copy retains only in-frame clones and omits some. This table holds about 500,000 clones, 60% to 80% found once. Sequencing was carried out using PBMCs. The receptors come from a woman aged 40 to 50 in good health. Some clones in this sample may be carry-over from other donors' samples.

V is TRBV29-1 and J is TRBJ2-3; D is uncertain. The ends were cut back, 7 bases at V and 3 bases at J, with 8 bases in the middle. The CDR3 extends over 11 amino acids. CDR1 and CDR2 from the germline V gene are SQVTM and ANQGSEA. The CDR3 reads CSGRFTDTQYF. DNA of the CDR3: TGCAGCGGCCGGTTTACAGATACGCAGTATTTT.

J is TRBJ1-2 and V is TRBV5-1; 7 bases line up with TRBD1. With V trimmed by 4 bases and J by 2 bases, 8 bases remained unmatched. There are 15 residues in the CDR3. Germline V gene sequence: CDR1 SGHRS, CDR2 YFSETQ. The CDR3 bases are TGCGCCAGCAGCGATCGACAGGGTGGAAACTATGGCTACACCTTC. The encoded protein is CASSDRQGGNYGYTF.

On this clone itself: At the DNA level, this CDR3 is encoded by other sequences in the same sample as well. As DNA, the CDR3 is TGTGCCAGCAGCGTAGGAGTTGCAACTAATGAAAAACTGTTTTTT. It is translated as CASSVGVATNEKLFF. The J gene is TRBJ1-4, the V gene TRBV9; D remains ambiguous. This CDR3 has 15 amino acids. Trimming shortened V by 0 bases and J by 0 bases, and 6 bases separated the two germline ends. CDR1 is SGDLS, CDR2 YYNGEE, per germline.

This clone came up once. The CDR3 here is CASRRLAGEDTQYF. CDR3 coding DNA: TGTGCCAGCAGGAGACTAGCGGGAGAAGATACGCAGTATTTT. V and J are TRBV6-1 and TRBJ2-3, with TRBD2 matching 12 bases. The CDR3 length is 14 residues. The junction had 3 bases not matched to a gene; V was cut back by 6 bases and J by 5 bases. CDR1 is MNHNS, CDR2 SASEGT, per germline.

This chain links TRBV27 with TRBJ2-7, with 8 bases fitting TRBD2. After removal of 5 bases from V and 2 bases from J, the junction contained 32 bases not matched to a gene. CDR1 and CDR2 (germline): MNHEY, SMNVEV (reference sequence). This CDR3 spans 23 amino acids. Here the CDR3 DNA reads TGTGCCAGCAGTAGAACCGGGACTAGTGGAGAGTGGAGGGGGAAATGGAGGACCTACGAGCAGTACTTC. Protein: CASSRTGTSGEWRGKWRTYEQYF.

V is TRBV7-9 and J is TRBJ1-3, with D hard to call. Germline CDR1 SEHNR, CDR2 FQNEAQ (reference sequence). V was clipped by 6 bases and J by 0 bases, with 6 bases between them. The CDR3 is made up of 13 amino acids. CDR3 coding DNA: TGTGCCAGCAGAAGGGACTCTGGAAACACCATATATTTT. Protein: CASRRDSGNTIYF.

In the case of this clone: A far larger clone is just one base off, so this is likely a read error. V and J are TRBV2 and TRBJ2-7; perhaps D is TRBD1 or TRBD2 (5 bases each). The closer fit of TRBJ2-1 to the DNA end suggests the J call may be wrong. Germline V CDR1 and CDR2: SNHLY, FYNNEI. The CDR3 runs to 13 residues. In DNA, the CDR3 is TGTGCCAGCGAGGGGACGCATAACAATGAGCAGTTCTTC. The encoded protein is CASEGTHNNEQFF.

The CDR3 sequence is CASSSQVNTEAFF. The CDR3 nucleotides read TGTGCCAGCAGTAGTCAGGTAAACACTGAAGCTTTCTTT. The J gene is TRBJ1-1, the V gene TRBV6-1, with D unresolved. With 5 bases removed from V and 2 bases from J, the gap between germline ends came to 9 bases. This CDR3 has 13 residues. From germline, CDR1 is MNHNS and CDR2 SASEGT.

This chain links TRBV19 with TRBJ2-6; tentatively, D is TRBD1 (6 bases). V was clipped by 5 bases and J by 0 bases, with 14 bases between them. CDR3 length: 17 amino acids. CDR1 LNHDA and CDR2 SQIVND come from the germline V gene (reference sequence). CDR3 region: CASSRYGQHSGANVLTF. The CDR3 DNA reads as TGTGCCAGTAGTCGATACGGACAGCACTCTGGGGCCAACGTCCTGACTTTC.

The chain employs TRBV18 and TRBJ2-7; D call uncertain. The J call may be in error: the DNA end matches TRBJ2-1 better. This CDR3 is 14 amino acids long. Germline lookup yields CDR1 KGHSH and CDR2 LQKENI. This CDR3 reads CASPSRHTIDEQFF. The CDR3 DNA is TGTGCCAGCCCATCCAGACATACCATCGATGAGCAGTTCTTC.

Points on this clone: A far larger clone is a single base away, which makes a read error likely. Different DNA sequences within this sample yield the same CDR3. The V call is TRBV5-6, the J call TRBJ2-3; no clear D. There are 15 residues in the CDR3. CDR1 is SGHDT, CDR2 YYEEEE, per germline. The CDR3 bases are TGCGCCAGCAGCGTTACGGCAGGCAGCACAGATACGCAGTATTTT. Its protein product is CASSVTAGSTDTQYF.

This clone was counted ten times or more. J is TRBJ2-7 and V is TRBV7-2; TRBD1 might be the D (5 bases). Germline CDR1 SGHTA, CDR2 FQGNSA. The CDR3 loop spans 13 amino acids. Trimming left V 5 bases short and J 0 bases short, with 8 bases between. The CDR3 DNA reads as TGTGCCAGCAGCCGGACACCCTCCTACGAGCAGTACTTC. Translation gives CASSRTPSYEQYF. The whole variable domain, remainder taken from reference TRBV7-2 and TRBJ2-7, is GAGVSQSPSNKVTEKGKDVELRCDPISGHTALYWYRQSLGQGLEFLIYFQGNSAPDKSGLPSDRFSAERTGGSVSTLTIQRTQQEDSAVYLCASSRTPSYEQYFGPGTRLTVT.

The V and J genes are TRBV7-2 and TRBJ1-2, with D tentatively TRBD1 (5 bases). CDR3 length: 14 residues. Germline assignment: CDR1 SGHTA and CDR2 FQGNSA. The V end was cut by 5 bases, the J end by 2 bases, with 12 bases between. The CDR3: CASSTGGTNYGYTF. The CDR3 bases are TGTGCCAGCAGCACCGGGGGGACGAACTATGGCTACACCTTC.

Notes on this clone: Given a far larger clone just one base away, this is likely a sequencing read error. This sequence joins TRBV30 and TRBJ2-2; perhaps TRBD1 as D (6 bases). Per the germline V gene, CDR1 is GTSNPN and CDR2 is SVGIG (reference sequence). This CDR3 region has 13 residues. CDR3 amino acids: CVWDTAGTGELFF. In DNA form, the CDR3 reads TGTGTCTGGGACACCGCCGGCACCGGGGAGCTGTTTTTT.

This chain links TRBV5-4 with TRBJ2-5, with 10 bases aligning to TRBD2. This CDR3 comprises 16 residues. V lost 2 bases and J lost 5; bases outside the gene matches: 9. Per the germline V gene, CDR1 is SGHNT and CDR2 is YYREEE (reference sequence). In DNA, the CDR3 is TGTGCCAGCAGCTTAGGCAGCGGGAGGGCCTGGGAGACCCAGTACTTC. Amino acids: CASSLGSGRAWETQYF.